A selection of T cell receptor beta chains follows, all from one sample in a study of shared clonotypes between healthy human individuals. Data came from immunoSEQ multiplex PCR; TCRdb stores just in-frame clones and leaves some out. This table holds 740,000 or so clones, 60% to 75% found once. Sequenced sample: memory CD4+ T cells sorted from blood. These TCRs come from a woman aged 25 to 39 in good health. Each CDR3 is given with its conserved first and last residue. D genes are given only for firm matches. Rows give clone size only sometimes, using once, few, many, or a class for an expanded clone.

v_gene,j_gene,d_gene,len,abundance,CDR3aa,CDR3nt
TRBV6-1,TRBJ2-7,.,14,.,CASRPAGNSYEQYF,TGTGCCAGCAGGCCAGCCGGGAACTCCTACGAGCAGTACTTC
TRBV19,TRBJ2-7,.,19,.,CASSPSLALTALITYEQYF,TGTGCCAGTAGTCCTAGCCTAGCCCTTACCGCCCTTATTACCTACGAGCAGTACTTC
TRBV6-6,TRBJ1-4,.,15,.,CASSPHSLTNEKLFF,TGTGCCAGCAGCCCTCACTCTTTAACTAATGAAAAACTGTTTTTT
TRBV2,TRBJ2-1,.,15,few,CASSLDRTVYNEQFF,TGTGCCAGCAGCCTAGACAGGACGGTCTACAATGAGCAGTTCTTC
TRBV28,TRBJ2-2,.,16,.,CASTLPNGGNTGELFF,TGTGCCAGCACCCTTCCTAACGGGGGGAACACCGGGGAGCTGTTTTTT
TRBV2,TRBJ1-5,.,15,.,CASRVEAGPNQPQHF,TGTGCCAGCAGGGTCGAGGCAGGACCCAATCAGCCCCAGCATTTT
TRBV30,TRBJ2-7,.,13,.,CAWSLDNSYEQYF,TGTGCCTGGAGTTTAGACAACTCCTACGAGCAGTACTTC
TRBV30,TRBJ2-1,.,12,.,CAWSLDGWSQFF,TGTGCCTGGAGTCTAGATGGTTGGTCGCAGTTCTTC
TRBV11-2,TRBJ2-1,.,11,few,CASSFIDEQFF,TGTGCCAGCAGCTTTATTGATGAGCAGTTCTTC
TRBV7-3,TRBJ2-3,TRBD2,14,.,CASSGTSGRDTQYF,TGTGCCAGCAGCGGGACTAGCGGGAGAGATACGCAGTATTTT
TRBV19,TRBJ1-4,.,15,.,CASSIGATTNEKLFF,TGTGCCAGTAGTATCGGGGCAACAACTAATGAAAAACTGTTTTTT
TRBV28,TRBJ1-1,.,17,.,CASSSSRLGSDMTEAFF,TGTGCCAGCAGTTCTTCACGGTTGGGGTCTGACATGACTGAAGCTTTCTTT
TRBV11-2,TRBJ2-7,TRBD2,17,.,CASSSGLAGYSSYEQYF,TGTGCCAGCAGCTCGGGACTAGCGGGATATTCGTCCTACGAGCAGTACTTC
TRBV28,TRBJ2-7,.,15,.,CASRGAIGSSYEQYF,TGTGCCAGCAGGGGGGCCATCGGGAGCTCCTACGAGCAGTACTTC
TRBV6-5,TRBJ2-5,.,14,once,CASSYGAYQETQYF,TGTGCCAGCAGTTACGGCGCGTACCAAGAGACCCAGTACTTC
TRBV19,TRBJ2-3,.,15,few,CASSMTRQGGDTQYF,TGTGCCAGTAGTATGACCAGACAGGGAGGAGATACGCAGTATTTT
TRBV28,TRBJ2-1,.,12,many,CASSLFLNEQFF,TGTGCCAGCAGTCTCTTCTTGAATGAGCAGTTCTTC
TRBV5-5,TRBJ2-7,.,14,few,CASSKMDSAYEQYF,TGTGCCAGCAGCAAAATGGACAGTGCATACGAGCAGTACTTC
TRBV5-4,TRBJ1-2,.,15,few,CASSPDLGGTGGYTF,TGTGCCAGCAGCCCGGATCTGGGAGGTACAGGCGGCTACACCTTC
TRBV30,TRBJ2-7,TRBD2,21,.,CAWRHQGARFSSGRVVYEQYF,TGTGCCTGGAGACACCAGGGGGCTCGGTTCTCTAGCGGGAGGGTCGTCTACGAGCAGTACTTC
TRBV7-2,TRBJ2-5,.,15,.,CASSLRGASGETQYF,TGTGCCAGCAGCCTTCGAGGGGCGTCAGGCGAGACCCAGTACTTC
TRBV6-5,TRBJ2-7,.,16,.,CASSYSAELGLYEQYF,TGTGCCAGCAGTTACTCGGCGGAACTAGGGTTATACGAGCAGTACTTC
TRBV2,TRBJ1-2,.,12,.,CASSGHLYGYTF,TGTGCCAGCAGCGGACACCTATATGGCTACACCTTC
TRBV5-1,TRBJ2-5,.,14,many,CASSSEPGQETQYF,TGCGCCAGCAGCTCCGAACCGGGGCAAGAGACCCAGTACTTC
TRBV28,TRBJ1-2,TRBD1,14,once,CASSLGTGRVGYTF,TGTGCCAGCAGTTTAGGGACAGGAAGAGTCGGCTACACCTTC
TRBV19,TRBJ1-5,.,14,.,CASTRTELLKPQHF,TGTGCCAGTACCCGCACAGAGCTCCTTAAGCCCCAGCATTTT
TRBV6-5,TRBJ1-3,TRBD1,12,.,CATRGSGNTIYF,TGTGCCACCAGGGGGTCTGGAAACACCATATATTTT
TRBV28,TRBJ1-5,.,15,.,CASSGADRSNQPQHF,TGTGCCAGCAGTGGAGCCGACAGGAGCAATCAGCCCCAGCATTTT
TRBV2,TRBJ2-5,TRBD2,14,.,CASSDWRELDYQYF,TGTGCCAGCAGTGATTGGCGGGAGCTAGATTACCAGTACTTC
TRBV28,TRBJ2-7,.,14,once,CASSFGTQPVEQYF,TGTGCCAGCAGTTTCGGGACTCAACCGGTCGAGCAGTACTTC
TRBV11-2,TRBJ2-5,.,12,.,CASSFEQETQYF,TGTGCCAGCAGCTTTGAGCAGGAGACCCAGTACTTC
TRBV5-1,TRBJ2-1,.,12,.,CASSEGVNEQFF,TGCGCCAGCTCAGAAGGGGTCAATGAGCAGTTCTTC
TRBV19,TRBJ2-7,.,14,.,CASSINSLAYEQYF,TGTGCCAGTAGCATCAACTCCCTCGCCTACGAGCAGTACTTC
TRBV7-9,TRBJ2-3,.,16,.,CASSPAGSGSTDTQYF,TGTGCCAGCAGTCCCGCGGGGAGCGGAAGCACAGATACGCAGTATTTT
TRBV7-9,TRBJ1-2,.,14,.,CASSFRDPNYGYTF,TGTGCCAGCAGCTTCAGGGATCCTAACTATGGCTACACCTTC
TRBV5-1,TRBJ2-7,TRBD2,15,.,CASSLVAGSSYEQYF,TGCGCCAGCAGCTTGGTAGCGGGAAGCTCCTACGAGCAGTACTTC
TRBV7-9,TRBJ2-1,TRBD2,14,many,CASSPGTGLFEQFF,TGTGCCAGCAGCCCTGGGACGGGACTATTTGAGCAGTTCTTC
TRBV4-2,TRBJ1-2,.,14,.,CASSLTPGTGGYTF,TGTGCCAGCAGCTTAACCCCTGGCACAGGGGGCTACACCTTC
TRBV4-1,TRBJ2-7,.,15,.,CASSQAYGVRYEQYF,TGCGCCAGCAGCCAAGCGTACGGGGTGAGGTACGAGCAGTACTTC
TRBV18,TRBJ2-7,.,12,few,CASSPDSYEQYF,TGTGCCAGCTCCCCAGACAGCTACGAGCAGTACTTC
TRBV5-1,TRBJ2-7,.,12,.,CASSLSQREQYF,TGCGCCAGCAGCTTGTCCCAGCGCGAGCAGTACTTC
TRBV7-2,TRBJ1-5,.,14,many,CASSLEGGNQPQHF,TGTGCCAGCAGCCTGGAGGGGGGCAATCAGCCCCAGCATTTT